Presented here are 21 T cell receptor beta chains from one specimen sequenced in a study of T cells in Graves' hyperthyroidism and ophthalmopathy (dated by TCRdb to the late 2010s). Library preparation used multiplex PCR. The run used an Illumina HiSeq 2000. The TCR beta CDR3 regions were amplified from the RNA transcripts. The TCR CDR3 was subjected to a first round of RT-PCR using the HTBI primer set and the Qiagen OneStep RT-PCR kit. The raw public data were reprocessed by TCRdb itself: fastp quality trimming at Q25, MiXCR clonotype calling, in-frame beta chains only. For every CDR3 protein sequence, its rows merge into one entry that carries the most common genes and DNA. The sample records around 360,000 distinct CDR3 sequences, nearly 15% of which are singletons. The ten top clones hold approximately 19% of the sample. Sequences were obtained from blood. The source is an older woman with Graves' ophthalmopathy.

V is TRBV9 and J is TRBJ2-1, with 9 bases identical to TRBD2. Trimming took 4 bases from V and 6 from J; bases not matched to a gene: 14. Germline-derived CDR1 and CDR2 are SGDLS and YYNGEE. The CDR3 runs 17 residues. For the CDR3, the DNA is TGTGCCAGCAGCCAAACAGTAGCGGGAGTCTTGGGCAATGAGCAGTTCTTC. Protein: CASSQTVAGVLGNEQFF. Based on the CDR3 plus reference TRBV9 and TRBJ2-1, the full variable domain is DSGVTQTPKHLITATGQRVTLRCSPRSGDLSVYWYQQSLDQGLQFLIQYYNGEERAKGNILERFSAQQFPDLHSELNLSSLELGDSALYFCASSQTVAGVLGNEQFFGPGTRLTVL.

Only a few counts were recorded for this clonotype. V is TRBV4-1 and J is TRBJ2-7; D possibly corresponds to TRBD2 (7 bases). The V gene lost 2 bases and the J gene lost 5 bases, with 16 bases spanning the gap. CDR3 length: 15 residues. CDR1 is MGHRA and CDR2 is YSYEKL in the germline V gene. CDR3: CASSQPTGRVNEQYF. In DNA form, the CDR3 reads TGCGCCAGCAGCCAACCCACAGGGAGGGTTAACGAGCAGTACTTC.

A few counts support this clonotype. The chain carries TRBV10-2 and TRBJ2-2; 7 nucleotides agree with TRBD2. This CDR3 has 14 residues. V gave up 8 bases and J gave up 6 bases; unmatched junction bases: 9. CDR1 and CDR2 from the germline V gene are WSHSY and SAAADI. CDR3 DNA: TGCGCCAGCTATCCGGGGGGTTTTGCCGGGGAGCTGTTTTTT. This translates into CASYPGGFAGELFF.

V gene TRBV15 combines with J gene TRBJ2-6; D gene ambiguous. This CDR3 is built from 15 residues. Trimming removed 10 bases from V and 1 base from J, with 14 bases in between. Germline lookup yields CDR1 LNHNV and CDR2 YYDKDF (reference sequence). The CDR3 coding sequence is TGTGCCATCCCGTTAATTGGGTCTGGGGCCAACGTCCTGACTTTC. Protein product: CAIPLIGSGANVLTF.

This sequence joins TRBV28 and TRBJ2-3; TRBD2 is a possible D gene (5 bases). This CDR3 has 12 residues. Germline V lookup: CDR1 MDHEN, CDR2 SYDVKM. V lost 5 bases to trimming and J lost 8 bases, with 11 bases between them. Here the CDR3 DNA reads TGTGCCAGCAGTGTACTAGGTGCTACGCAGTATTTT. Its translation: CASSVLGATQYF.

As to this clonotype: One end of the junction fails to match germline, which may point to a read error. The chain joins TRBV5-1 to TRBJ2-2, with D tentatively TRBD1 or TRBD2 (6 bases each). Per germline, CDR1 SGHRS and CDR2 YFSETQ. There are 15 residues in the CDR3. DNA of the CDR3: TGCGCCGGCAGCTTTCACTCCCGGGGGCCCGGGGAGCTGTTTTTT. This translates into CAGSFHSRGPGELFF.

The chain uses TRBV9 and TRBJ2-3; 8 bases align to TRBD2. CDR1 and CDR2 (germline): SGDLS, YYNGEE. J gave up 1 base and V 4 bases, and 8 bases lay outside the gene matches. The CDR3 sequence is 16 residues long. The DNA for the CDR3 is TGTGCCAGCAGCCGGCGGGGGGCTAGCGGCACAGATACGCAGTATTTT. Its protein is CASSRRGASGTDTQYF.

This clonotype was observed at least ten times. The chain is built from TRBV3-1 and TRBJ1-6, with D hard to call. V dropped 2 bases and J dropped 10 bases, with 12 bases sitting between them. CDR1 and CDR2 from the germline V gene are LGHDT and YNNKEL (reference sequence). The CDR3 runs to 14 residues. The CDR3 loop reads CASSQQASGSPLHF. For the CDR3, the DNA is TGTGCCAGCAGCCAACAGGCCTCCGGATCACCCCTCCACTTT.

A few counts support this clonotype. The V and J genes are TRBV5-1 and TRBJ1-1; unclear D gene. The length of the CDR3 is 12 residues. Germline V gives CDR1 SGHRS, CDR2 YFSETQ. Trimming cost V 3 bases and J 7 bases, with 10 bases left between them. The CDR3 reads CASSSRLGEAFF. CDR3 sequence (DNA): TGCGCCAGCAGCTCGAGACTCGGTGAAGCTTTCTTT.

This clonotype was seen many times. This sequence joins TRBV7-2 and TRBJ2-2; TRBD2 matches 7 bases. From germline, CDR1 is SGHTA and CDR2 FQGNSA. V lost 5 bases to trimming and J lost 2 bases; unmatched junction nucleotides: 11. There are 17 residues in the CDR3. CDR3: CASSPPGRAPNTGELFF. The DNA for the CDR3 is TGTGCCAGCAGCCCACCGGGGAGGGCGCCAAACACCGGGGAGCTGTTTTTT.

This clonotype was counted many times. The CDR3 loop is CASSPVNQPQHF. CDR3 coding DNA: TGTGCCAGCAGCCCAGTGAATCAGCCCCAGCATTTT. The chain joins TRBV7-8 to TRBJ1-5; D not certain. CDR1 is SGHVS, CDR2 FQNEAQ, per germline. CDR3 length equals 12 residues. V dropped 5 bases and J dropped 4 bases, with 6 bases sitting between them. The entire variable domain, with the rest obtained from reference TRBV7-8 and TRBJ1-5, is as follows: GAGVSQSPRYKVAKRGQDVALRCDPISGHVSLFWYQQALGQGPEFLTYFQNEAQLDKSGLPSDRFFAERPEGSVSTLKIQRTQQEDSAVYLCASSPVNQPQHFGDGTRLSIL.

This clonotype was detected a few times. This sequence joins TRBV25-1 and TRBJ2-7; maybe TRBD1 (6 bases). This CDR3 spans 14 amino acids. Germline assignment: CDR1 MGHDK and CDR2 SYGVNS. Trimming pared 6 bases from V and 3 bases from J, leaving 15 bases between. The CDR3, as DNA: TGTGCCAGCAGAGAGACAGGAAAGAACTACGAGCAGTACTTC. This codes for CASRETGKNYEQYF.

This clonotype came up many times. The chain recombines TRBV11-2 with TRBJ2-1, with 10 bases identical to TRBD2. CDR1 SGHAT and CDR2 FQNNGV come from the germline V gene. V was pared by 2 bases and J by 0 bases, with 7 bases of the junction left unmatched. The CDR3 has 18 residues. In DNA, the CDR3 is TGTGCCAGCAGCTTATCCCCAGCGGGAGGGCCCTCCTACAATGAGCAGTTCTTC. Its translation: CASSLSPAGGPSYNEQFF.

This clonotype was observed at least ten times. This chain links TRBV28 with TRBJ2-7, with D perhaps assigned TRBD1 or TRBD2 (5 bases each). Trimming removed 6 bases at V and 2 bases at J, with 14 bases between. This CDR3 is built from 14 residues. Germline lookup yields CDR1 MDHEN and CDR2 SYDVKM. Written as DNA, the CDR3 is TGTGCCAGCAGGTACCCGGGACGGACCTACGAGCAGTACTTC. Encoded protein: CASRYPGRTYEQYF.

This clonotype showed up many times. The rearrangement joins TRBV6-1 to TRBJ2-5; TRBD2 matches at 15 bases. Per germline, CDR1 MNHNS and CDR2 SASEGT. V gave up 6 bases and J gave up 7 bases; unmatched junction bases: 18. This CDR3 spans 19 amino acids. The CDR3 region has the DNA TGTGCCAGCAGCGAATCCATGTCCGGGACTAGCGGGAGGATGGGGACCCAGTACTTC. It is translated as CASSESMSGTSGRMGTQYF.

The sample holds many counts of this clonotype. This chain connects TRBV30 to TRBJ2-1; D not certain. The germline V gene has CDR1 GTSNPN and CDR2 SVGIG (reference sequence). The CDR3 is made up of 12 amino acids. Trimming took off 2 bases at V and 4 bases at J, with 6 bases between the two ends. The CDR3 here is CAWSSLYNEQFF. Written as DNA, the CDR3 is TGTGCCTGGAGTTCACTATACAATGAGCAGTTCTTC.

The chain carries TRBV9 and TRBJ1-3, with 8 bases fitting TRBD1. Germline V gene lookup returns CDR1 SGDLS and CDR2 YYNGEE. This CDR3 has 14 amino acids. With V trimmed by 6 bases and J by 4 bases, 6 bases remained unmatched. CDR3 amino acids: CASTRQGPGNTIYF. For the CDR3, the DNA is TGTGCCAGCACCCGACAGGGGCCAGGAAACACCATATATTTT.

The rearrangement uses TRBV2 and TRBJ2-1; D gene unclear. The CDR3 sequence is 15 residues long. In germline, CDR1 is SNHLY, CDR2 FYNNEI. The V gene lost 2 bases and the J gene lost 8 bases, with 16 bases spanning the gap. The CDR3 protein is CASSELAGSLDEQFF. The CDR3, as DNA: TGTGCCAGCAGTGAATTGGCAGGAAGTTTAGATGAGCAGTTCTTC.

This clonotype has at least ten counts. V and J are TRBV28 and TRBJ2-1, with 10 bases aligning to TRBD2. Trimming cost V 5 bases and J 2 bases; bases outside gene matches: 3. Germline CDR1 is MDHEN and CDR2 is SYDVKM. This CDR3 spans 15 amino acids. CDR3: CASSPSGRPYNEQFF. CDR3 DNA: TGTGCCAGCAGTCCTAGCGGGAGACCCTACAATGAGCAGTTCTTC.

This clonotype has ten or more counts. The chain couples TRBV11-2 to TRBJ2-7, with a possible D match to TRBD1 (5 bases). CDR3 length equals 14 residues. CDR1 is SGHAT and CDR2 is FQNNGV in the germline V gene. The germline V and J ends were trimmed by 1 base and 3 bases, with 10 bases remaining between them. CDR3 sequence: CASSLGRVSYEQYF. DNA for the CDR3: TGTGCCAGCAGCTTAGGCAGGGTTAGCTACGAGCAGTACTTC. Filled out from reference TRBV11-2 and TRBJ2-7, the complete variable domain reads EAGVAQSPRYKIIEKRQSVAFWCNPISGHATLYWYQQILGQGPKLLIQFQNNGVVDDSQLPKDRFSAERLKGVDSTLKIQPAKLEDSAVYLCASSLGRVSYEQYFGPGTRLTVT.

This clonotype has ten or more counts. The CDR3 nucleotides read TGCAGTGCTACCGGACAGGGAAGGCCTGAAGCTTTCTTT. It encodes CSATGQGRPEAFF. The rearrangement links TRBV20-1 to TRBJ1-1; 8 nucleotides align to TRBD1. Germline V gene data show CDR1 as DFQATT and CDR2 as SNEGSKA (reference sequence). The V segment lost 4 bases and the J segment 6 bases; nucleotides outside the gene matches: 7. The CDR3 runs to 13 residues.